The 21 T cell receptor beta chains presented below share a single source sample, sequenced in a study of early T cells in non-severe SARS-CoV-2 infection. From the 5' RACE reads, TCRdb called clonotypes with MiXCR, one entry per CDR3 protein. The sample lists approximately 77,000 distinct CDR3 sequences, approximately 12% occurring once. The specimen sequenced was whole blood. The receptors originated from an adult who was a healthcare worker with PCR-confirmed SARS-CoV-2 infection or an uninfected control (not recorded which).

The gene calls are TRBV24-1 and TRBJ2-1; possible D gene TRBD1, 6 bases. The germline CDR1 and CDR2 sequences are KGHDR and SFDVKD. The V and J ends lost 4 bases and 4 bases respectively, with 16 bases between them. The CDR3 sequence is 16 residues long. CDR3 sequence reads: CATSDPSGAAYNEQFF. CDR3 DNA: TGTGCCACCAGTGACCCCTCAGGGGCGGCGTACAATGAGCAGTTCTTC.

In this sample, this clonotype turned up many times. This chain uses TRBV24-1 with TRBJ1-3; maybe TRBD1 (5 bases). The CDR3 is 15 amino acids. CDR1 and CDR2 from the germline V gene are KGHDR and SFDVKD. Trimming left V 9 bases short and J 0 bases short, with 14 bases between. The CDR3 is CATSDSRGSGNTIYF. The CDR3 nucleotides read TGTGCCACCTCCGACAGTCGGGGCTCTGGAAACACCATATATTTT.

The CDR3 reads CASSQDLLAGGRYEQYF. The CDR3 nucleotides are TGTGCCAGCAGCCAAGATTTACTAGCGGGGGGAAGGTACGAGCAGTACTTC. This rearrangement joins TRBV3-1 to TRBJ2-7, with TRBD2 identical over 12 bases. Germline V gene lookup returns CDR1 LGHDT and CDR2 YNNKEL (reference sequence). This CDR3 region has 17 residues. After removal of 0 bases from V and 4 bases from J, the junction contained 7 bases not matched to a gene.

This clonotype was counted ten times or more. J is TRBJ2-2 and V is TRBV28; D remains ambiguous. This CDR3 contains 15 residues. Per the germline V gene, CDR1 is MDHEN and CDR2 is SYDVKM. Trimming shortened V by 5 bases and J by 1 base, and 11 bases separated the two germline ends. CDR3 bases: TGTGCCAGCAGTCCTGGAAGACTGAACACCGGGGAGCTGTTTTTT. This sequence encodes CASSPGRLNTGELFF.

The genes are TRBV6-5 and TRBJ1-2; tentative D call: TRBD1 (5 bases). CDR1 and CDR2 from the germline V gene are MNHEY and SVGAGI. V lost 6 bases and J 4 bases, leaving 12 bases between the germline ends. There are 13 residues in the CDR3. CDR3 coding DNA: TGTGCCAGCAGATGGACCGACAGCTATGGCTACACCTTC. The encoded protein is CASRWTDSYGYTF.

Remarks on this clonotype: A read error may produce the germline difference seen at one junction end. This chain joins TRBV20-1 and TRBJ2-5, with TRBD2 matching over 7 bases. This CDR3 has 13 residues. Germline CDR1 DFQATT, CDR2 SNEGSKA (reference sequence). CDR3 in DNA: TGCAGTGCCAGAGACGGGAGGATGGAGACCCAGTACTTC. Amino acids: CSARDGRMETQYF.

This clonotype has only one observation. This could be a read error, since a much larger clone is one nucleotide away. The J gene is TRBJ2-2, the V gene TRBV7-2; unclear D gene. The CDR3 extends over 13 amino acids. From germline, CDR1 is SGHTA and CDR2 FQGNSA. Trimming left V 2 bases short and J 1 base short, with 2 bases between. The CDR3 coding sequence is TGTGCCAGCAGCTTAATGAACACCGGGGAGCTGTTTTTT. This translates into CASSLMNTGELFF.

This chain links TRBV2 with TRBJ2-7; D ambiguous. In germline, CDR1 is SNHLY, CDR2 FYNNEI. Trimming left V 4 bases short and J 2 bases short, with 9 bases between. The CDR3 runs to 13 residues. For the CDR3, the DNA is TGTGCCAGCAGTGTTCCAGTTACCTACGAGCAGTACTTC. It codes for CASSVPVTYEQYF.

The table lists this clonotype with many counts. The V gene is TRBV6-5, the J gene TRBJ2-3; possibly TRBD1 or TRBD2 for D (6 bases each). The CDR3 length is 14 residues. Germline loops: CDR1 MNHEY, CDR2 SVGAGI. V dropped 7 bases and J dropped 1 base, with 12 bases sitting between them. The CDR3 sequence is CASIPGGRTDTQYF. Here the CDR3 DNA reads TGTGCCAGCATCCCTGGGGGGCGCACAGATACGCAGTATTTT.

This clonotype was seen repeatedly, ten times or more. The chain links TRBV28 to TRBJ1-5, with D possibly matching TRBD1 (5 bases). The germline CDR1 and CDR2 sequences are MDHEN and SYDVKM. The length of the CDR3 is 12 residues. Trimming took off 2 bases at V and 6 bases at J, with 5 bases between the two ends. The CDR3 spells CASSLRGQPQHF. The CDR3 DNA is TGTGCCAGCAGTTTAAGGGGTCAGCCCCAGCATTTT.

The V and J genes are TRBV6-5 and TRBJ1-2; maybe TRBD1 (5 bases). V was clipped by 0 bases and J by 2 bases, with 10 bases between them. The CDR3 contains 15 residues. The V gene's germline CDR1 is MNHEY and CDR2 SVGAGI. The CDR3 reads CASSYSKAGNYGYTF. DNA for the CDR3: TGTGCCAGCAGTTACTCGAAGGCAGGGAACTATGGCTACACCTTC.

The rearrangement joins TRBV5-1 to TRBJ2-2; 7 bases are shared with TRBD2. CDR1 and CDR2 (germline): SGHRS, YFSETQ. The CDR3 loop spans 15 amino acids. Germline trimming cut 4 bases from V and 7 bases from J; bases unmatched to any gene: 10. The CDR3 nucleotides read TGCGCCAGCAGCCGGACTAGTCAAGAGCTCGGGGAGCTGTTTTTT. Translated, it gives CASSRTSQELGELFF. The full variable domain, in which reference TRBV5-1 and TRBJ2-2 provide the parts outside the CDR3, is KAGVTQTPRYLIKTRGQQVTLSCSPISGHRSVSWYQQTPGQGLQFLFEYFSETQRNKGNFPGRFSGRQFSNSRSEMNVSTLELGDSALYLCASSRTSQELGELFFGEGSRLTVL.

This clonotype was seen repeatedly, ten times or more. V is TRBV7-3 and J is TRBJ2-6; TRBD1 aligns across 7 bases. The CDR3 runs to 15 residues. The trim removed 4 bases at V and 2 bases at J, leaving 2 bases unmatched. The germline V gene has CDR1 SGHTA and CDR2 FQGTGA. This chain's CDR3 is CASSSRGTGANVLTF. The CDR3 DNA reads as TGTGCCAGCAGCTCCAGGGGGACTGGGGCCAACGTCCTGACTTTC.

Ten or more counts support this clonotype. The chain uses TRBV7-8 and TRBJ2-3; 8 nucleotides line up with TRBD2. V was pared by 1 base and J by 6 bases, with 3 bases of the junction left unmatched. The CDR3 extends over 14 amino acids. Per germline, CDR1 SGHVS and CDR2 FQNEAQ. This CDR3 is CASSLVPSGDTQYF. CDR3 nucleotides: TGTGCCAGCAGCTTAGTTCCTAGCGGGGATACGCAGTATTTT.

This clonotype was picked up many times. V gene TRBV7-2 combines with J gene TRBJ1-4; 7 bases map to TRBD1. V trimming: 1 base; J trimming: 8 bases; junction bases outside the gene matches: 10. In germline, CDR1 is SGHTA, CDR2 FQGNSA. The CDR3 is 16 amino acids. The CDR3 reads CASSLGLTGRREKLFF. Here the CDR3 DNA reads TGTGCCAGCAGCTTAGGGCTGACAGGGAGACGGGAAAAACTGTTTTTT.

This clonotype has a handful of counts. V and J are TRBV27 and TRBJ2-7, with D possibly being TRBD1 (6 bases). CDR1 MNHEY and CDR2 SMNVEV come from the germline V gene (reference sequence). The CDR3 consists of 15 residues. V was shortened by 4 bases and J by 2 bases, with 15 bases between the two germline ends. In nucleotides, the CDR3 is TGTGCCAGCAGTTCGTTGGACAGTCTGCCCTACGAGCAGTACTTC. Residues: CASSSLDSLPYEQYF.

The sample holds one count of this clonotype. Here the CDR3 reads CSARDLTGSVLEQYF. The CDR3 nucleotides are TGCAGTGCTAGAGACTTGACAGGGTCGGTTCTCGAGCAGTACTTC. The V gene is TRBV20-1, the J gene TRBJ2-7, with 7 nucleotides matching TRBD1. Germline lookup yields CDR1 DFQATT and CDR2 SNEGSKA (reference sequence). The trim removed 0 bases at V and 6 bases at J, leaving 11 bases unmatched. CDR3 length: 15 residues.

This clonotype was seen many times. V is TRBV7-6 and J is TRBJ2-7; the match to TRBD1 covers 8 bases. Per germline, CDR1 SGHVS and CDR2 FNYEAQ. The CDR3 has 14 residues. J lost 6 bases, V lost 5 bases, and 9 bases had no gene match. The CDR3: CASSPGGFILEQYF. CDR3 bases: TGTGCCAGCAGCCCAGGGGGCTTTATCCTCGAGCAGTACTTC.

This clonotype was seen more than once but under ten times. This chain connects TRBV9 to TRBJ2-2, with D unclear. The V gene lost 0 bases and the J gene lost 2 bases, with 2 bases spanning the gap. The CDR3 length is 13 residues. The germline V gene has CDR1 SGDLS and CDR2 YYNGEE. The CDR3 sequence is CASSVGNTGELFF. The CDR3 nucleotides are TGTGCCAGCAGCGTAGGTAACACCGGGGAGCTGTTTTTT.

Here the CDR3 DNA reads TGTGCCAGCGGAGGGACTAGCGGTCCGGGAAACATTCAGTACTTC. This translates into CASGGTSGPGNIQYF. The chain has TRBV6-5 and TRBJ2-4; 11 nucleotides agree with TRBD2. V dropped 8 bases and J dropped 6; count of bases not matched to a gene: 9. This CDR3 contains 15 residues. Per the germline V gene, CDR1 is MNHEY and CDR2 is SVGAGI.

Only a few counts were recorded for this clonotype. The chain has TRBV29-1 and TRBJ2-1; tentative D call: TRBD1 (7 bases). Germline values: CDR1 SQVTM, CDR2 ANQGSEA. CDR3 length: 13 amino acids. The V end was cut by 3 bases, the J end by 6 bases, with 12 bases between. The CDR3 DNA follows: TGCAGCGTTGACAGGGGGGCGATCAATGAGCAGTTCTTC. Protein sequence: CSVDRGAINEQFF.